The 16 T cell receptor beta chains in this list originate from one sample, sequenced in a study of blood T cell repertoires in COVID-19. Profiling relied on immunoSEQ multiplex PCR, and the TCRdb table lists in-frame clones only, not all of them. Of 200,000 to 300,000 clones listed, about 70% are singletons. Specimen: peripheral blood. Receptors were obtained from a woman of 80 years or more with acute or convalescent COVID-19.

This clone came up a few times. CDR3 coding DNA: TGTGCCAGCTCACCACTAGCGGGCTCCTACGAGCAGTACTTC. Translated, it gives CASSPLAGSYEQYF. The rearrangement joins TRBV18 to TRBJ2-7; 7 nucleotides line up with TRBD2. The CDR3 is 14 residues long. The V gene end was trimmed by 1 base and the J gene end by 0 bases; junction bases not matched to a gene: 0. Per the germline V gene, CDR1 is KGHSH and CDR2 is LQKENI.

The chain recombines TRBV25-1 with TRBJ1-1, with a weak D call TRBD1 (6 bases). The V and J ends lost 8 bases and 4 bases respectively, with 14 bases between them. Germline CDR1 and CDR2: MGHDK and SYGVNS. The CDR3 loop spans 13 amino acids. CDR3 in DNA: TGTGCCAGCGGCTATACAGGGAGCACTGAAGCTTTCTTT. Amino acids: CASGYTGSTEAFF.

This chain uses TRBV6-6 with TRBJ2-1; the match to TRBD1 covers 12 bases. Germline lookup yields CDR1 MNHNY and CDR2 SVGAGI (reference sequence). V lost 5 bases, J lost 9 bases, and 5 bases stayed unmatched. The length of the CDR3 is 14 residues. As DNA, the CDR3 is TGTGCCAGCAGTAGGGACAGGGGGCTCGGTGAGCAGTTCTTC. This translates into CASSRDRGLGEQFF.

The CDR3 reads CASSQGWTGVGNEQFF. In DNA form, the CDR3 reads TGTGCCAGCAGCCAAGGCTGGACAGGGGTAGGCAATGAGCAGTTCTTC. The chain combines TRBV3-1 (or the pseudogene TRBV3-2) with TRBJ2-1; 9 bases are a match to TRBD1. V lost 1 base to trimming and J lost 6 bases; unmatched junction nucleotides: 7. In germline, CDR1 is LGHDT, CDR2 YNNKEL (reference sequence). CDR3 size: 16 residues.

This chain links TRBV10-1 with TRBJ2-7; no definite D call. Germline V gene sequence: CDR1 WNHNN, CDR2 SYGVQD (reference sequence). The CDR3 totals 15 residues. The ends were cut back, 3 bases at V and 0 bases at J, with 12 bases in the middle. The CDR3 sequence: CASSEKRDSSYEQYF. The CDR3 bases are TGCGCCAGCAGTGAAAAAAGAGACTCCTCCTACGAGCAGTACTTC.

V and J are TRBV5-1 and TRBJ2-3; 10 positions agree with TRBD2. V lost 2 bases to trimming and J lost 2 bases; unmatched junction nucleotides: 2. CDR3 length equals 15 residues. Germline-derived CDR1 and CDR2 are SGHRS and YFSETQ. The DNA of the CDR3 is TGCGCCAGCAGCTTTCTAGCGGGAGCCACAGATACGCAGTATTTT. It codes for CASSFLAGATDTQYF. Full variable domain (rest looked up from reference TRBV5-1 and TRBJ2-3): KAGVTQTPRYLIKTRGQQVTLSCSPISGHRSVSWYQQTPGQGLQFLFEYFSETQRNKGNFPGRFSGRQFSNSRSEMNVSTLELGDSALYLCASSFLAGATDTQYFGPGTRLTVL.

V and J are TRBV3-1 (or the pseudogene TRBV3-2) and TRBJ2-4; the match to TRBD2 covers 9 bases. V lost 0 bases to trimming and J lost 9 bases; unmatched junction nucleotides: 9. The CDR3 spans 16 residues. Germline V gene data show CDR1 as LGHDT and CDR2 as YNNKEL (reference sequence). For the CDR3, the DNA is TGTGCCAGCAGCCAAGATCGGGCTAGCGGGAAGGTCATTCAGTACTTC. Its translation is CASSQDRASGKVIQYF.

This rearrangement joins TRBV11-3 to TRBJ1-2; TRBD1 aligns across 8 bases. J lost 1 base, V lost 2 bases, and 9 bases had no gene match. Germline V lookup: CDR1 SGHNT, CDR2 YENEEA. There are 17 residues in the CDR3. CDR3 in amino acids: CASSLQRPDRGNYGYTF. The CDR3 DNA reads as TGTGCCAGCAGCTTACAACGTCCCGACAGGGGTAACTATGGCTACACCTTC.

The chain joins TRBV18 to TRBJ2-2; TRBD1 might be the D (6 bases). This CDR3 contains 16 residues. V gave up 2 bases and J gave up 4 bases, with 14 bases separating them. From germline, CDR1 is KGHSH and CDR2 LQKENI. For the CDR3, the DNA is TGTGCCAGCTCACCAACAGGGACCCGAAGCACCGGGGAGCTGTTTTTT. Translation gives CASSPTGTRSTGELFF.

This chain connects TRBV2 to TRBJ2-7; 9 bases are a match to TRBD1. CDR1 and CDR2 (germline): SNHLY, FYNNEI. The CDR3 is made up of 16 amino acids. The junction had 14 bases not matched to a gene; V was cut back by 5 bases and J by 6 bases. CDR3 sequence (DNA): TGTGCCAGCAGTACAGGGGGCGGTTCCGCTAGCGGCGAGCAGTACTTC. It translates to CASSTGGGSASGEQYF.

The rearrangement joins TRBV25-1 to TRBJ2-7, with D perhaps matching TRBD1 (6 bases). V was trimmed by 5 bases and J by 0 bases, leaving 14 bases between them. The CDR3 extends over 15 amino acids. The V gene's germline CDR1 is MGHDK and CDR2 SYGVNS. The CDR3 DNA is TGTGCCAGCAGTCGAGGGGACAAGAGCTCCTACGAGCAGTACTTC. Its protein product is CASSRGDKSSYEQYF.

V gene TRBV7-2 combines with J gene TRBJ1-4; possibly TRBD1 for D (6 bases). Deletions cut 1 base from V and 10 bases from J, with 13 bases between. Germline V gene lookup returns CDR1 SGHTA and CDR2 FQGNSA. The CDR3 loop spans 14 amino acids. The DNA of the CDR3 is TGTGCCAGCAGCTTAGAGGGGGTACTCGGAAAACTGTTTTTT. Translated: CASSLEGVLGKLFF.

Here the CDR3 DNA reads TGTGCCAGCAGCTTCTGGAAGACAGGGCACCCCACCGACGAGCAGTACTTC. Amino acid sequence: CASSFWKTGHPTDEQYF. The rearrangement links TRBV21-1 to TRBJ2-7; the table's D call, TRBD1, was not checked against the DNA. TRBV21-1 is reported as a pseudogene. The CDR3 has 17 amino acids.

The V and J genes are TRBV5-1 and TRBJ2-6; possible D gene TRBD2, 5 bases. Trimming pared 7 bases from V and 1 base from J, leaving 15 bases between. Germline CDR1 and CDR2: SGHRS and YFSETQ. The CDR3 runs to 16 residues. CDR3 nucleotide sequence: TGCGCCAGCGCCCGGGGAGAAACGTCTGGGGCCAACGTCCTGACTTTC. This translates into CASARGETSGANVLTF.

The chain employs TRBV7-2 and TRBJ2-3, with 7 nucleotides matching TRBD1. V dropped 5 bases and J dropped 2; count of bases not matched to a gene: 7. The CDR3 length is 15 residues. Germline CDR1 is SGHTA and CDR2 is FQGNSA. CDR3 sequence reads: CASSLRQGLTDTQYF. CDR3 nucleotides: TGTGCCAGCAGCCTCAGACAGGGCCTCACAGATACGCAGTATTTT.

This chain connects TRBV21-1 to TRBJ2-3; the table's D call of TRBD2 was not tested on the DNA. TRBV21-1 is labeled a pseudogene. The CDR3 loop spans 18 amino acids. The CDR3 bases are TGTGCCAGCGGCCTAAAGACTAGCGGGGGGCTAAGCACAGATACGCAGTATTTT. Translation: CASGLKTSGGLSTDTQYF.